These 26 T cell receptor beta chains originate from one sample sequenced in a study of radiotherapy plus CTLA-4 blockade in lung cancer. Libraries were prepared by immunoSEQ multiplex PCR; TCRdb keeps only in-frame clonotypes and omits some of them. The sample has 70,000 to 100,000 clones; roughly 86% are singletons. The sequencing used peripheral blood, collected from a patient treated with radiotherapy plus ipilimumab. The receptors derive from a human donor with non-small cell lung cancer who had a partial response to radiotherapy plus ipilimumab.

This clone was counted between two and nine times. The chain couples TRBV5-4 to TRBJ1-4; TRBD1 matches 9 bases. V gave up 4 bases and J gave up 0 bases; unmatched junction bases: 7. The CDR3 has 17 residues. The germline CDR1 and CDR2 sequences are SGHNT and YYREEE (reference sequence). CDR3 coding DNA: TGTGCCAGCAGCCTGAGGACAGGGGCCTCAACTAATGAAAAACTGTTTTTT. It specifies CASSLRTGASTNEKLFF.

This chain links TRBV7-3 with TRBJ1-2, with D maybe TRBD1 (6 bases). CDR1 SGHTA and CDR2 FQGTGA come from the germline V gene. V gave up 5 bases and J gave up 8 bases, with 15 bases separating them. The CDR3 is made up of 13 amino acids. The CDR3 loop is CASSPGGAAGYTF. Here the CDR3 DNA reads TGTGCCAGCAGCCCGGGGGGGGCGGCCGGCTACACCTTC.

The chain links TRBV7-9 to TRBJ2-1; D possibly corresponds to TRBD1 (5 bases). V gave up 1 base and J gave up 2 bases, with 9 bases separating them. This CDR3 comprises 15 residues. The germline CDR1 and CDR2 sequences are SEHNR and FQNEAQ (reference sequence). The CDR3 is CASSLGAGPYNEQFF. The CDR3 DNA reads TGTGCCAGCAGCTTAGGGGCAGGGCCCTACAATGAGCAGTTCTTC. The full variable domain, rest sourced from reference TRBV7-9 and TRBJ2-1, is DTGVSQNPRHKITKRGQNVTFRCDPISEHNRLYWYRQTLGQGPEFLTYFQNEAQLEKSRLLSDRFSAERPKGSFSTLEIQRTEQGDSAMYLCASSLGAGPYNEQFFGPGTRLTVL.

The rearrangement links TRBV29-1 to TRBJ2-2; 7 bases align to TRBD1. This CDR3 has 13 amino acids. V shed 7 bases, J shed 6 bases, and the junction held 8 bases outside the gene matches. From germline, CDR1 is SQVTM and CDR2 ANQGSEA. The CDR3 DNA reads TGCAGCGCGGGATCTCAGGGGGCCGGGGAGCTGTTTTTT. Translation gives CSAGSQGAGELFF.

The V call is TRBV11-2, the J call TRBJ2-1; D may be TRBD1 (5 bases). The germline V and J ends were trimmed by 2 bases and 6 bases, with 11 bases remaining between them. This CDR3 comprises 14 residues. Per germline, CDR1 SGHAT and CDR2 FQNNGV. Here the CDR3 DNA reads TGTGCCAGCAGCTTAAGTGGGCAGGGCAATGAGCAGTTCTTC. Protein product: CASSLSGQGNEQFF.

V and J are TRBV6-1 and TRBJ2-3; possible D gene TRBD2, 5 bases. Trimming cost V 1 base and J 2 bases, with 22 bases left between them. Germline V gene sequence: CDR1 MNHNS, CDR2 SASEGT. CDR3 length: 19 residues. CDR3 DNA: TGTGCCAGCAGTGAAGAGCGTAGGACCGGAACTAGGTACACAGATACGCAGTATTTT. Its translation is CASSEERRTGTRYTDTQYF.

The chain carries TRBV15 and TRBJ2-1; 9 nucleotides agree with TRBD2. Looked up from germline, CDR1 is LNHNV and CDR2 is YYDKDF (reference sequence). The V gene end was trimmed by 6 bases and the J gene end by 4 bases; junction bases not matched to a gene: 7. This CDR3 is built from 15 residues. CDR3 residues: CATRVAGVSYNEQFF. DNA for the CDR3: TGTGCCACCAGGGTAGCGGGAGTGTCTTACAATGAGCAGTTCTTC.

The chain has TRBV28 and TRBJ1-2; TRBD1 aligns across 10 bases. After removal of 2 bases from V and 7 bases from J, the junction contained 10 bases not matched to a gene. The CDR3 contains 16 residues. Germline V gives CDR1 MDHEN, CDR2 SYDVKM. The DNA of the CDR3 is TGTGCCAGCAGTTTACCTGGGACAGGGGCGTCAACTGGCTACACCTTC. This sequence encodes CASSLPGTGASTGYTF.

This chain connects TRBV6-1 to TRBJ1-5, with TRBD1 matching 9 bases. The CDR3 is made up of 14 amino acids. V gave up 6 bases and J gave up 6 bases; unmatched junction bases: 6. CDR1 and CDR2 from the germline V gene are MNHNS and SASEGT. The CDR3 DNA follows: TGTGCCAGCAGGTTCACAGGGGGCGGTCAGCCCCAGCATTTT. Its protein product is CASRFTGGGQPQHF.

This clone is a singleton in its sample. The chain employs TRBV5-1 and TRBJ1-2, with D unresolved. Per the germline V gene, CDR1 is SGHRS and CDR2 is YFSETQ. Trimming took off 0 bases at V and 0 bases at J, with 12 bases between the two ends. This CDR3 spans 16 amino acids. CDR3 bases: TGCGCCAGCAGCTTGGATGGAGGGATCACTAACTATGGCTACACCTTC. Protein: CASSLDGGITNYGYTF.

The V gene is TRBV2, the J gene TRBJ1-6, with D possibly matching TRBD1 (6 bases). This CDR3 is 16 amino acids long. V was trimmed by 6 bases and J by 8 bases, leaving 20 bases between them. Germline V gene data show CDR1 as SNHLY and CDR2 as FYNNEI. CDR3: CASSPRVPDSYSPLHF. The CDR3 nucleotides are TGTGCCAGCAGCCCCAGGGTACCGGACAGTTATTCACCCCTCCACTTT.

This CDR3 reads CASSQDLAVKGQPQHF. Here the CDR3 DNA reads TGTGCCAGCAGCCAAGATTTGGCGGTAAAAGGACAGCCCCAGCATTTT. This chain uses TRBV4-2 with TRBJ1-5; D gene unclear. Germline V gene data show CDR1 as LGHNA and CDR2 as YNFKEQ. V lost 0 bases, J lost 7 bases, and 16 bases lay in between. CDR3 length equals 16 residues.

The chain is built from TRBV7-2 and TRBJ2-5; D may be TRBD1 (5 bases). Trimming removed 0 bases at V and 1 base at J, with 6 bases between. Germline assignment: CDR1 SGHTA and CDR2 FQGNSA. The CDR3 contains 14 residues. CDR3 protein: CASSLAGAQETQYF. In nucleotides, the CDR3 is TGTGCCAGCAGCTTAGCAGGGGCCCAAGAGACCCAGTACTTC.

The chain uses TRBV5-1 and TRBJ2-2; D is unclear. V lost 2 bases, J lost 5 bases, and 4 bases lay in between. CDR3 size: 12 residues. Germline values: CDR1 SGHRS, CDR2 YFSETQ. The DNA of the CDR3 is TGCGCCAGCAGCTTCCCTACCGGGGAGCTGTTTTTT. Its protein is CASSFPTGELFF.

The chain is built from TRBV4-1 and TRBJ1-1; TRBD1 is a possible D gene (5 bases). The CDR3 runs 15 residues. Germline CDR1 MGHRA, CDR2 YSYEKL. V shed 1 base and J shed 3 bases, with 12 bases lying between them. The CDR3 DNA reads TGCGCCAGCAGCCAAGCGGGGGGTGAGGACACTGAAGCTTTCTTT. This codes for CASSQAGGEDTEAFF.

The genes are TRBV28 and TRBJ1-5; D not certain. Trimming left V 7 bases short and J 6 bases short, with 16 bases between. The germline V gene has CDR1 MDHEN and CDR2 SYDVKM. The CDR3 spans 14 residues. The CDR3 DNA sequence: TGTGCCAGCAAGGGATTAGCGAAGAGTCAGCCCCAGCATTTT. Translating gives CASKGLAKSQPQHF.

This clone was counted a few times. This chain joins TRBV10-3 and TRBJ1-5; D is undetermined. This CDR3 contains 13 residues. The germline gives CDR1 ENHRY, CDR2 SYGVKD. Trimming took 10 bases from V and 5 from J, leaving 15 bases between them. CDR3 coding DNA: TGTGCCAACCGAGTCGGAGAGGATCAGCCCCAGCATTTT. Residues: CANRVGEDQPQHF.

This sequence joins TRBV6-1 and TRBJ1-4; tentatively, D is TRBD1 (5 bases). Trimming removed 11 bases from V and 8 bases from J, with 12 bases in between. The CDR3 is made up of 11 amino acids. Per germline, CDR1 MNHNS and CDR2 SASEGT. The CDR3 is CAGEGPEKLFF. In DNA form, the CDR3 reads TGTGCCGGGGAGGGACCGGAAAAACTGTTTTTT.

The genes are TRBV10-1 and TRBJ2-7; D is perhaps TRBD1 (6 bases). The length of the CDR3 is 14 residues. CDR1 WNHNN and CDR2 SYGVQD come from the germline V gene (reference sequence). The V end lost 8 bases, the J end lost 0 bases, and 14 bases lay between the germline ends. The CDR3: CASGSGTSSYEQYF. The CDR3 bases are TGCGCCAGCGGATCCGGGACAAGCTCCTACGAGCAGTACTTC.

This chain connects TRBV28 to TRBJ1-1, with D possibly TRBD1 on 5 matching bases. The length of the CDR3 is 15 residues. Trimming stripped 2 bases from V and 11 bases from J, with 21 bases between. Germline-derived CDR1 and CDR2 are MDHEN and SYDVKM. CDR3 region: CASSLPRYVKGKAFF. The CDR3 coding sequence is TGTGCCAGCAGTTTACCCCGTTACGTTAAGGGGAAGGCTTTCTTT.

The chain couples TRBV7-2 to TRBJ2-1; 7 bases fit TRBD2. The CDR3 covers 17 residues. Germline V lookup: CDR1 SGHTA, CDR2 FQGNSA. The J segment lost 4 bases and the V segment lost 4 bases, leaving 13 bases of the junction unmatched. As DNA, the CDR3 is TGTGCCAGCAGCTCCCGTCTGGCTAGCGGCCTATACAATGAGCAGTTCTTC. Translation: CASSSRLASGLYNEQFF.

The CDR3 DNA is TGTGCCAGCAGCTCGAGGATGTCCGAGGCTAACTATGGCTACACCTTC. It encodes CASSSRMSEANYGYTF. The chain combines TRBV7-2 with TRBJ1-2; no definite D call. Germline V gene lookup returns CDR1 SGHTA and CDR2 FQGNSA. V lost 4 bases and J 0 bases, leaving 15 bases between the germline ends. The CDR3 length is 16 residues.

This chain links TRBV5-1 with TRBJ1-2, with D perhaps matching TRBD1 (5 bases). The V gene lost 4 bases and the J gene lost 2 bases, with 12 bases spanning the gap. The V gene's germline CDR1 is SGHRS and CDR2 YFSETQ. The CDR3 has 14 amino acids. The CDR3 DNA follows: TGCGCCAGCAGCCCCGGGAGACAGAACTATGGCTACACCTTC. It yields the protein CASSPGRQNYGYTF. Filled out from reference TRBV5-1 and TRBJ1-2, the complete variable domain reads KAGVTQTPRYLIKTRGQQVTLSCSPISGHRSVSWYQQTPGQGLQFLFEYFSETQRNKGNFPGRFSGRQFSNSRSEMNVSTLELGDSALYLCASSPGRQNYGYTFGSGTRLTVV.

J is TRBJ2-3 and V is TRBV15; TRBD1 agrees at 9 bases. CDR3 length equals 15 residues. V shed 5 bases, J shed 1 base, and the junction held 4 bases outside the gene matches. Germline V gives CDR1 LNHNV, CDR2 YYDKDF (reference sequence). For the CDR3, the DNA is TGTGCCACCAGCGGGGGACAGGGCCGCACAGATACGCAGTATTTT. It is translated as CATSGGQGRTDTQYF.

The chain combines TRBV28 with TRBJ2-7, with 8 nucleotides matching TRBD1. The junction had 7 bases not matched to a gene; V was cut back by 7 bases and J by 5 bases. Germline V lookup: CDR1 MDHEN, CDR2 SYDVKM. The CDR3 loop spans 13 amino acids. Written as DNA, the CDR3 is TGTGCCAGCACCTTGGGACAGGAGGACGAGCAGTACTTC. Amino acid sequence: CASTLGQEDEQYF.

J is TRBJ1-2 and V is TRBV28; tentative D call: TRBD1 (6 bases). V dropped 8 bases and J dropped 8 bases, with 21 bases sitting between them. This CDR3 comprises 14 residues. Germline CDR1 MDHEN, CDR2 SYDVKM. The CDR3 protein is CASGPTGSPRGYTF. CDR3 DNA: TGTGCCAGCGGTCCCACAGGGTCCCCTCGGGGCTACACCTTC.